A selection of T cell receptor beta chains follows, all from one sample in a study of blood T cell repertoires in COVID-19. Clones were read by immunoSEQ multiplex PCR, and TCRdb kept only the in-frame ones, dropping some. The data contain about 160,000 clones, around 90% of them singletons. The source material was peripheral blood. All receptors come from a woman aged 55-69 years who had recovered from COVID-19. Each CDR3 is given with its conserved first and last residue. A D gene is named only where the DNA matches it firmly. Some rows mark clone size as missing; the rest say once, few, many or name a class of expanded clone.

>-|-|TRBV7-3|TRBJ1-6
TGTGCCAGCAGCTGGGCAGGGTTGAATTCTAATTCACCCCTCCACTTT
CASSWAGLNSNSPLHF
>TRBD1|-|TRBV7-8|TRBJ2-7
TGTGCCAGCAGCTTAGAAGTTCGCCACCGGACAGGGGGGTCCTACGAGCAGTACTTC
CASSLEVRHRTGGSYEQYF
>-|-|TRBV16|TRBJ1-1
TGTGCCAGCAGCCAGGTCCCCGGGGTAGGAGAAGCTTTCTTT
CASSQVPGVGEAFF
>TRBD1|-|TRBV4-1|TRBJ1-6
TGCGCCAGCAGTCCAGCAGGGGGCTATCTCCTCCACTTT
CASSPAGGYLLHF
>TRBD2|-|TRBV5-4|TRBJ2-5
TGTGCCAGCAGCTTGGCCCTAGCGGGGGGTGTGACCCAGTACTTC
CASSLALAGGVTQYF
>-|-|TRBV11-1|TRBJ1-2
TGTGCCAGCAGCCCTCCCGCGAAGGGGACACGCTATGGCTACACCTTC
CASSPPAKGTRYGYTF
>TRBD1|-|TRBV19|TRBJ2-1
TGTGCCAGTAGTATAACCGGGACAGGTACCTACAATGAGCAGTTCTTC
CASSITGTGTYNEQFF
>-|-|TRBV5-1|TRBJ2-2
TGCGCCAGCAGCCCGCTGGGCTCCGCTTGGGAGCTGTTTTTT
CASSPLGSAWELFF
>-|-|TRBV10-3|TRBJ1-2
TGTGCCATCAGTGAGTCGGACAAGCATGGTGGCTACACCTTC
CAISESDKHGGYTF
>TRBD1|-|TRBV5-1|TRBJ1-2
TGCGCCAGCAGCTCTGCACCGGGACAGGGCTATGGCTACACCTTC
CASSSAPGQGYGYTF
>TRBD2|few|TRBV7-8|TRBJ2-1
TGTGCCAGCAGCTTAGCGCGGTTAGCGGGGGGGCCGAGGTACAATGAGCAGTTCTTC
CASSLARLAGGPRYNEQFF
>-|few|TRBV2|TRBJ1-1
TGTGCCAGCAGTGAAGTACAAAGAGGGTTGGTCACTGAAGCTTTCTTT
CASSEVQRGLVTEAFF
>-|-|TRBV10-3|TRBJ1-6
TGTGCCATCAGAACCGGGACTGAAATAAATTCACCCCTCCACTTT
CAIRTGTEINSPLHF
>TRBD1|-|TRBV5-5|TRBJ1-6
TGTGCCAGCAGTCGACCCGGACAGGCCGTCTCACCCCTCCACTTT
CASSRPGQAVSPLHF
>-|-|TRBV19|TRBJ2-1
TGTGCCAGTAGTTTTCCCGGGTCCATAGGGGGGCAGTTCTTC
CASSFPGSIGGQFF
>-|-|TRBV7-6|TRBJ1-4
TGTGCCAGCAGCTTAGGGGCACCCGAGAATGAAAAACTGTTTTTT
CASSLGAPENEKLFF
>-|once|TRBV5-1|TRBJ2-1
TGCGCCAGCAGCTCCCAGGGGCGACAGGATGTTGGCAATGAGCAGTTCTTC
CASSSQGRQDVGNEQFF
>-|-|TRBV7-3|TRBJ2-5
TGTGCCAGCAGCTTAGAAGGACGGGGGACCCAGTACTTC
CASSLEGRGTQYF
>-|-|TRBV29-1|TRBJ2-7
TGCAGCGTTGAATTTTCGGCGGGAAAGTCCTACGAGCAGTACTTC
CSVEFSAGKSYEQYF
>TRBD2|-|TRBV5-1|TRBJ2-5
TGCGCCAGCGAGGTGGGAGGGACTCCTCAAGAGACCCAGTACTTC
CASEVGGTPQETQYF
>-|-|TRBV2|TRBJ1-4
TGTGCCAGCAAACCCGGCCGCGGGGCTGGTGAAAAACTGTTTTTT
CASKPGRGAGEKLFF
>TRBD1|-|TRBV5-1|TRBJ2-5
TGCGCCAGCAGCTTGGCCCGGGCAGGGGGCTTGGAAGAGACCCAGTACTTC
CASSLARAGGLEETQYF
>TRBD2|-|TRBV2|TRBJ2-1
TGTGCCAGTACTAGCGGGGGGGCCGGGGAAAATGAGCAGTTCTTC
CASTSGGAGENEQFF
>TRBD2|-|TRBV5-1|TRBJ2-1
TGCGCCAGCAGCTTCCCGAGGTCAGCGGGGGAGTTGGATGAGCAGTTCTTC
CASSFPRSAGELDEQFF
>TRBD1|few|TRBV28|TRBJ2-5
TGTGCCAGCAGTACAGGGGCAAATCAAGAGACCCAGTACTTC
CASSTGANQETQYF
>-|-|TRBV10-3|TRBJ2-7
TGTGCCATCAGCGACGGACTGGCCTACGAGCAGTACTTC
CAISDGLAYEQYF
>TRBD2|-|TRBV3-1/TRBV3-2|TRBJ2-7
TGTGCCAGCAGCCCTAGTCCGGCGGGAGTATACGAGCAGTACTTC
CASSPSPAGVYEQYF
>-|-|TRBV2|TRBJ1-2
TGTGCCAGCAGTACCCGCAGGGTTTTCTATGGCTACACCTTC
CASSTRRVFYGYTF
>-|-|TRBV6-5|TRBJ2-2
TGTGCCAGCAGCCGGGTAACCAACACCGGGGAGCTGTTTTTT
CASSRVTNTGELFF
>TRBD1|-|TRBV19|TRBJ1-5
TGTGCCAGTAGTACCGGACAGGGCTGGAGCAATCAGCCCCAGCATTTT
CASSTGQGWSNQPQHF
>TRBD1|-|TRBV4-1|TRBJ1-1
TGCGCCAGCAGCCAAAACGGACAGGTTGGGGCTTTCTTT
CASSQNGQVGAFF
>-|-|TRBV7-9|TRBJ2-3
TGTGCCAGCAGCCCGAGCCGGGGTCGGGCACGAACAGATACGCAGTATTTT
CASSPSRGRARTDTQYF
>TRBD1|-|TRBV7-9|TRBJ1-2
TGTGCCAGCAGCTTCGGGCAGGGGGTGCATGGCTACACCTTC
CASSFGQGVHGYTF
>-|-|TRBV5-1|TRBJ1-4
TGCGCCAGCAGCTTGATGGGGGCCGGGACTAATGAAAAACTGTTTTTT
CASSLMGAGTNEKLFF
>TRBD1|-|TRBV19|TRBJ1-1
TGTGCCAGTAGTATTTTTATTTGGACAGGGATCGACACTGAAGCTTTCTTT
CASSIFIWTGIDTEAFF
>TRBD1|-|TRBV24-1|TRBJ2-3
TGTGCCACCAGTGACCCTGGACAGGGGACCATGGATACGCAGTATTTT
CATSDPGQGTMDTQYF
>TRBD1|-|TRBV6-5|TRBJ1-2
TGTGCCAGCAGCATGCCTGACAGGGACCATGGCTACACCTTC
CASSMPDRDHGYTF
>-|-|TRBV5-8|TRBJ1-4
TGTGCCAGCAGCCCGAAGGGGGGGACAACTAATGAAAAACTGTTTTTT
CASSPKGGTTNEKLFF
>-|-|TRBV19|TRBJ2-3
TGTGCCAGTGTAGAAGCGGAGACAGATACGCAGTATTTT
CASVEAETDTQYF
>-|-|TRBV19|TRBJ2-1
TGTGCCAGTAGTGTCCAGGGGTGGAATGAGCAGTTCTTC
CASSVQGWNEQFF
>-|-|TRBV9|TRBJ2-3
TGTGCCAGCAGCGCTGGGGGGTCCACGACGGATACGCAGTATTTT
CASSAGGSTTDTQYF
>TRBD1|-|TRBV5-1|TRBJ2-1
TGCGCCAGCAGCACACCGACAGGGGCGAATGAGCAGTTCTTC
CASSTPTGANEQFF
>TRBD2|-|TRBV11-3|TRBJ2-5
TGTGCCAGCAGCTTAGGTTCCGGGGGGGAGACCCAGTACTTC
CASSLGSGGETQYF
>TRBD2|-|TRBV7-9|TRBJ2-3
TGTGCCAGCAGCTTAAAGCAGGGCCTAGCGGGGGTTGGAGATACGCAGTATTTT
CASSLKQGLAGVGDTQYF
>-|-|TRBV7-9|TRBJ2-7
TGTGCCAGCAGCGCAGGGGTAGGCGAGCAGTACTTC
CASSAGVGEQYF